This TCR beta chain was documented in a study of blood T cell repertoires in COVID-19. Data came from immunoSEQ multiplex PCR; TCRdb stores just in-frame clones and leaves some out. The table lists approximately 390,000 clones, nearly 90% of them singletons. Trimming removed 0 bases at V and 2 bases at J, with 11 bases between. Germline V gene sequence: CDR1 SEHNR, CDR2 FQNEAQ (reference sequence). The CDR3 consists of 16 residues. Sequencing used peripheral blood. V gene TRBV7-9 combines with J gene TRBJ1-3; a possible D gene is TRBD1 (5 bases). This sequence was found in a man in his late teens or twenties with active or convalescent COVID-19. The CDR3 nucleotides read TGTGCCAGCAGCTTAGCGCTAGGGGAACCTGGAAACACCATATATTTT. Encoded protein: CASSLALGEPGNTIYF.